This TCR beta chain was sequenced in a study of blood T cell repertoires in COVID-19. Trimming took 7 bases from V and 0 from J; bases not matched to a gene: 7. The germline gives CDR1 MNHEY, CDR2 SMNVEV (reference sequence). The CDR3 length is 16 residues. Only in-frame clones appear in the TCRdb table, and some are missing; sequencing was by immunoSEQ multiplex PCR. The data show about 110,000 clones, almost 85% seen once. The chain uses TRBV27 and TRBJ2-1, with 9 bases that match TRBD2. The sequencing sample was made of peripheral blood. This sequence originates from a human donor in a cohort sampled during active COVID-19. The CDR3 DNA reads as TGTGCCAGCACCCGGTATAGCGGGAGCTCCTACAATGAGCAGTTCTTC. Its translation is CASTRYSGSSYNEQFF.